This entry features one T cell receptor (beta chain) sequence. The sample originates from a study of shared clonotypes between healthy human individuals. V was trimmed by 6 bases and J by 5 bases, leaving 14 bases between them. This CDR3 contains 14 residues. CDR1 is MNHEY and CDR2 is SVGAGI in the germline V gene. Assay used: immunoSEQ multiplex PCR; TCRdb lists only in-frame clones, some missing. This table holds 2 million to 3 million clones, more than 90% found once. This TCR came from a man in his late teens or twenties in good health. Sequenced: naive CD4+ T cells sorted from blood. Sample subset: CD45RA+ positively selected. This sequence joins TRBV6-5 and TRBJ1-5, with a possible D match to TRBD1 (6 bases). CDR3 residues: CASSRIKGDQPQHF. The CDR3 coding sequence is TGTGCCAGCAGCCGGATAAAGGGGGATCAGCCCCAGCATTTT.